This T cell receptor (beta chain) was sequenced in a study of cytomegalovirus exposure and HLA in healthy donors. Study-level points and caveats: Later genetic work tied a missense DCLRE1C variant to beta-chain V and J trimming.

Regarding this clone: The antigen remains unidentified.

Unrecorded immune exposures were likely, despite nominal health at sampling. PCR involved 60 Vbeta and 13 Jbeta primers. Here immunoSEQ multiplex PCR was the method, and the copy in TCRdb shows in-frame clones only, minus some. The sample records about 130,000 clones, roughly 80% being singletons. The germline V gene encodes CDR1 MGHDK and CDR2 SYGVNS. Trimming took off 1 base at V and 5 bases at J, with 8 bases between the two ends. This CDR3 is built from 13 residues. The source material was PBMCs. The chain joins TRBV25-1 to TRBJ2-5; maybe TRBD1 (5 bases). The source is a middle-aged man in good health and CMV-seronegative. CDR3 DNA: TGTGCCAGCAGTGAATCCCCAGGGGAGACCCAGTACTTC. It yields the protein CASSESPGETQYF.